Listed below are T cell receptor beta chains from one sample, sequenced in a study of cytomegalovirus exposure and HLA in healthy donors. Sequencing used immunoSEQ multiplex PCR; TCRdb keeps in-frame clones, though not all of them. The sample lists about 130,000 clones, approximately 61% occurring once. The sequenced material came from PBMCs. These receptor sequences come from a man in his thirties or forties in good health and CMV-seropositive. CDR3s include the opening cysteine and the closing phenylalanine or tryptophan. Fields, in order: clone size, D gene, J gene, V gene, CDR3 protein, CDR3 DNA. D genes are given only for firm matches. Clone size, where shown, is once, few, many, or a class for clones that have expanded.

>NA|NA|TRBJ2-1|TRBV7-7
CASSTGRYNEQFF
TGTGCTAGCAGCACCGGGAGATACAATGAGCAGTTCTTC
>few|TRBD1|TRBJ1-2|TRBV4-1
CASSQPVRGQSYGYTF
TGCGCCAGCAGCCAACCAGTTAGGGGACAGAGCTATGGCTACACCTTC
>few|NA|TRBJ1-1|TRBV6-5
CASSSSYGNTEAFF
TGTGCCAGCAGTTCCTCCTACGGTAACACTGAAGCTTTCTTT
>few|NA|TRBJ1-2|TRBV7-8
CASSFQGRFSPKGGGYTF
TGTGCCAGCAGCTTTCAGGGCCGGTTCTCTCCCAAGGGCGGCGGCTACACCTTC
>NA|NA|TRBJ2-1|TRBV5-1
CASSLGWSSYNEQFF
TGCGCCAGCAGCTTGGGGTGGAGCTCCTACAATGAGCAGTTCTTC
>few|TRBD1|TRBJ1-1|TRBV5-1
CASRNQGGTEAFF
TGCGCCAGCAGGAATCAGGGGGGCACTGAAGCTTTCTTT
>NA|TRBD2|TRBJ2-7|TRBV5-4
CASSLGTSGRPEQYF
TGTGCCAGCAGCTTGGGGACTAGCGGGAGACCCGAGCAGTACTTC
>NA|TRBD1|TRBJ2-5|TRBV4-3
CASSQMTGVYQETQYF
TGCGCCAGCAGCCAGATGACAGGGGTGTACCAAGAGACCCAGTACTTC
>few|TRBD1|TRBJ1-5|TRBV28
CASTPTGWDQPQHF
TGTGCCAGCACCCCGACAGGGTGGGATCAGCCCCAGCATTTT
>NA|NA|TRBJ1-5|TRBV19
CASSINRFTNQPQHF
TGTGCCAGTAGTATTAACAGGTTCACCAATCAGCCCCAGCATTTT
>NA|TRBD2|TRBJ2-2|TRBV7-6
CASSLVAGGTGELFF
TGTGCCAGCAGCTTAGTGGCGGGAGGCACCGGGGAGCTGTTTTTT
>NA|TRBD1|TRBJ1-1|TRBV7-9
CASSHRDRGSGAEAFF
TGTGCCAGCAGCCACCGGGACAGGGGGTCCGGCGCTGAAGCTTTCTTT
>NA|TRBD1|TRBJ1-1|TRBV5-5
CASSSGTGLNTEAFF
TGTGCCAGCAGCTCCGGGACAGGGTTGAACACTGAAGCTTTCTTT
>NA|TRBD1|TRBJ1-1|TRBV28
CASSSQGRNTEAFF
TGTGCCAGCAGTTCACAGGGGAGGAACACTGAAGCTTTCTTT
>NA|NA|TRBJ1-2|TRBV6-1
CASAVISYGYTF
TGTGCCAGCGCGGTTATTAGCTATGGCTACACCTTC
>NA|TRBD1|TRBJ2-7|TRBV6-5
CASQSGTDTYEQYF
TGTGCCAGCCAATCCGGGACAGACACCTACGAGCAGTACTTC
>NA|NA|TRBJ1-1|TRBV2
CASSEVRGLGAFF
TGTGCCAGCAGTGAAGTTAGGGGACTCGGGGCTTTCTTT
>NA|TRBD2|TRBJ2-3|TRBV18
CASSPLGTSVDTQYF
TGTGCCAGCTCACCACTGGGGACTAGCGTAGATACGCAGTATTTT
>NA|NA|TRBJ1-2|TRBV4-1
CASSQGDPNGYGYTF
TGCGCCAGCAGCCAAGGCGACCCTAACGGGTATGGCTACACCTTC
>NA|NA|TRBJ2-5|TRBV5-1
CASSLGRRMWETQYF
TGCGCCAGCAGCTTGGGGCGCAGGATGTGGGAGACCCAGTACTTC
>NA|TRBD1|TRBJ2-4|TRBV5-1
CASSLDTGENIQYF
TGCGCCAGCAGCTTGGATACAGGGGAAAACATTCAGTACTTC
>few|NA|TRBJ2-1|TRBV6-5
CATAAHQGINEQFF
TGTGCCACCGCAGCACATCAGGGTATCAATGAGCAGTTCTTC
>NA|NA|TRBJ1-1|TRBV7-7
CASSPNMNTEAFF
TGTGCTAGCAGCCCTAATATGAACACTGAAGCTTTCTTT
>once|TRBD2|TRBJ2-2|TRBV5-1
CASSFGLADTGELFF
TGCGCCAGCAGCTTTGGACTAGCGGACACCGGGGAGCTGTTTTTT
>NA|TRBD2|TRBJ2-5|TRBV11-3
CASSSGVAGNQETQYF
TGTGCCAGCAGCTCCGGGGTAGCGGGGAACCAAGAGACCCAGTACTTC
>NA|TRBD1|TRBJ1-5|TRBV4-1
CASSQGVGTVIEPQHF
TGCGCCAGCAGCCAAGGCGTCGGGACAGTTATTGAGCCCCAGCATTTT
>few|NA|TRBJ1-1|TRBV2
CASYERGNTEAFF
TGTGCCAGCTACGAGCGGGGCAACACTGAAGCTTTCTTT
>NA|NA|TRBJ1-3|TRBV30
CAWHRVTGDTIYF
TGTGCCTGGCACAGGGTTACTGGAGACACCATATATTTT
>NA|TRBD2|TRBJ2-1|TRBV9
CASSVRLAGDGLQFF
TGTGCCAGCAGCGTGAGGCTAGCGGGAGATGGGCTGCAGTTCTTC
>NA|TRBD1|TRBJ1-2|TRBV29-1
CSVGDRGAVYGYTF
TGCAGCGTCGGGGACAGGGGAGCGGTCTATGGCTACACCTTC
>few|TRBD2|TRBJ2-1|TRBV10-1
CASSSGSLSEQFF
TGCGCCAGCAGTAGCGGGAGTCTGAGTGAGCAGTTCTTC
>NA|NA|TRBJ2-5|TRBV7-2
CASSFIFWSRSGETQYF
TGTGCCAGCAGCTTCATCTTCTGGTCTCGGAGTGGAGAGACCCAGTACTTC
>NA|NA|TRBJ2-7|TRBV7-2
CASSPPPGQAYEQYF
TGTGCCAGCAGCCCCCCACCGGGACAAGCCTACGAGCAGTACTTC
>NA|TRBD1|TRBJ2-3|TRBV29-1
CSVRGTGVGVDTQYF
TGCAGCGTTAGGGGGACAGGGGTAGGGGTGGATACGCAGTATTTT
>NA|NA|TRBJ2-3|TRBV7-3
CASSLQTRDTQYF
TGTGCCAGCAGCCTCCAGACTAGAGATACGCAGTATTTT
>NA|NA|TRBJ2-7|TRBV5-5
CASSLEVGGDYEQYF
TGTGCCAGCAGCTTGGAGGTCGGAGGAGACTACGAGCAGTACTTC
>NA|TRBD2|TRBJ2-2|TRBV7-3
CASSLTGTSPSRTGELFF
TGTGCCAGCAGCTTAACAGGGACTAGTCCAAGTCGAACCGGGGAGCTGTTTTTT
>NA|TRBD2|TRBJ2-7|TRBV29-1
CSVLAGVSYEQYF
TGCAGCGTTCTAGCGGGAGTCTCCTACGAGCAGTACTTC
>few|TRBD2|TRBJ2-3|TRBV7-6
CASSLASQGLAVTDTQYF
TGTGCCAGCAGCTTAGCAAGTCAAGGACTAGCGGTTACAGATACGCAGTATTTT
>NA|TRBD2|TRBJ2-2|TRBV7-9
CASSLGVGLATGELFF
TGTGCCAGCAGCTTAGGGGTGGGACTAGCGACCGGGGAGCTGTTTTTT
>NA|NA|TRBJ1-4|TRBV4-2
CASSQGPGNEKLFF
TGTGCCAGCAGCCAAGGGCCAGGTAATGAAAAACTGTTTTTT
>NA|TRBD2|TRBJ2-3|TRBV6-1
CASSEWGLGTDTQYF
TGTGCCAGCAGTGAATGGGGACTAGGCACAGATACGCAGTATTTT
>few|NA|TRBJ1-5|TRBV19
CASTRLTQRGNQPQHF
TGTGCCAGTACCCGACTCACCCAGAGAGGCAATCAGCCCCAGCATTTT
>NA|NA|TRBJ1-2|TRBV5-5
CASSLRQVYGYTF
TGTGCCAGCAGCTTAAGACAGGTGTATGGCTACACCTTC
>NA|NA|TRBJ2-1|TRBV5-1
CASSLEPSYNEQFF
TGCGCCAGCAGCTTGGAGCCCTCGTACAATGAGCAGTTCTTC
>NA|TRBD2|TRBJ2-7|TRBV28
CASSFLSSGRHEQYF
TGTGCCAGCAGTTTTTTGTCTAGCGGGAGACACGAGCAGTACTTC
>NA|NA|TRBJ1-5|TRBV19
CASSSNGLRGDQPQHF
TGTGCCAGTAGTAGTAATGGGTTACGCGGTGATCAGCCCCAGCATTTT